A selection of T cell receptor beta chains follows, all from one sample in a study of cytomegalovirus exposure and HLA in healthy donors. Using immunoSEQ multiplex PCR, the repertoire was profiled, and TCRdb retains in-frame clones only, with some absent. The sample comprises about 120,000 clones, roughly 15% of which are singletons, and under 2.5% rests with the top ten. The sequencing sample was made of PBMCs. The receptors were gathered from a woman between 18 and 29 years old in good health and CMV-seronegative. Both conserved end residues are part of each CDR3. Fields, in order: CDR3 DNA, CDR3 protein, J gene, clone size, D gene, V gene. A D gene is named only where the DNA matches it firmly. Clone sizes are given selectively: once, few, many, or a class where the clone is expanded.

CDR3 DNA: TGTGCCAGCAGTTTTTACAGGGGGGTACCCGGGGAGCTGTTTTTT
CDR3 protein: CASSFYRGVPGELFF
J gene: TRBJ2-2
clone size: few
D gene: TRBD1
V gene: TRBV27

CDR3 DNA: TGTGCCAGCAGTGCCCGGACAAGGGATGGCTACACCTTC
CDR3 protein: CASSARTRDGYTF
J gene: TRBJ1-2
clone size: few
D gene: NA
V gene: TRBV2

CDR3 DNA: TGTGCCAGCAGCCCCAGGACAGGGGCTGGGGACAAAAACATTCAGTACTTC
CDR3 protein: CASSPRTGAGDKNIQYF
J gene: TRBJ2-4
clone size: NA
D gene: TRBD1
V gene: TRBV7-8

CDR3 DNA: TGCGCCAGCAGCTTCGGCAATGAGCAGTTCTTC
CDR3 protein: CASSFGNEQFF
J gene: TRBJ2-1
clone size: NA
D gene: NA
V gene: TRBV5-1

CDR3 DNA: TGTGCCAGCAGTGAACCGGTCCAGCCCCAGCATTTT
CDR3 protein: CASSEPVQPQHF
J gene: TRBJ1-5
clone size: NA
D gene: NA
V gene: TRBV2

CDR3 DNA: TGCAGCGTTGCACGGGGGGTCACAGATACGCAGTATTTT
CDR3 protein: CSVARGVTDTQYF
J gene: TRBJ2-3
clone size: NA
D gene: TRBD2
V gene: TRBV29-1

CDR3 DNA: TGTGCCAGCAGCTTGGGGGCCCTAGGGGAGCAGTACTTC
CDR3 protein: CASSLGALGEQYF
J gene: TRBJ2-7
clone size: NA
D gene: NA
V gene: TRBV7-9

CDR3 DNA: TGTGCCTGGGCAGGAGGCACTGAAGCTTTCTTT
CDR3 protein: CAWAGGTEAFF
J gene: TRBJ1-1
clone size: NA
D gene: NA
V gene: TRBV30

CDR3 DNA: TGTGCCACCAGCAGCCTAGCGGGAACAGATACGCAGTATTTT
CDR3 protein: CATSSLAGTDTQYF
J gene: TRBJ2-3
clone size: NA
D gene: TRBD2
V gene: TRBV15

CDR3 DNA: TGTGCCAGCAGCGTAGCTCTTAGAACCGGGGAGCTGTTTTTT
CDR3 protein: CASSVALRTGELFF
J gene: TRBJ2-2
clone size: NA
D gene: NA
V gene: TRBV9

CDR3 DNA: TGTGCCAGCAGCCAATCGCCCAGCGGGCCTTACAATGAGCAGTTCTTC
CDR3 protein: CASSQSPSGPYNEQFF
J gene: TRBJ2-1
clone size: NA
D gene: NA
V gene: TRBV4-2

CDR3 DNA: TGTGCCAGCATTCTGACTAGCGGGGGCTACAATGAGCAGTTCTTC
CDR3 protein: CASILTSGGYNEQFF
J gene: TRBJ2-1
clone size: NA
D gene: TRBD2
V gene: TRBV28

CDR3 DNA: TGCAGCGTCGAGAAGGACAGCCCCTACGAGCAGTACTTC
CDR3 protein: CSVEKDSPYEQYF
J gene: TRBJ2-7
clone size: few
D gene: NA
V gene: TRBV29-1

CDR3 DNA: TGTGCCAGCAGTTTAGGCAGGGGAGGCAATCAGCCCCAGCATTTT
CDR3 protein: CASSLGRGGNQPQHF
J gene: TRBJ1-5
clone size: NA
D gene: NA
V gene: TRBV28

CDR3 DNA: TGTGCCTGGAGGAACCGGGACAGGGAAAAACTGTTTTTT
CDR3 protein: CAWRNRDREKLFF
J gene: TRBJ1-4
clone size: few
D gene: TRBD1
V gene: TRBV30

CDR3 DNA: TGTGCCAGCAGCGAAGCAGGGGTCTCTAATGAAAAACTGTTTTTT
CDR3 protein: CASSEAGVSNEKLFF
J gene: TRBJ1-4
clone size: NA
D gene: NA
V gene: TRBV9

CDR3 DNA: TGTGCCAGCAGCTTAGGTAACAGGGCTTCCTACGAGCAGTACTTC
CDR3 protein: CASSLGNRASYEQYF
J gene: TRBJ2-7
clone size: NA
D gene: NA
V gene: TRBV11-2

CDR3 DNA: TGCAGCGTTGAAACCTCCAGGGGAAACACCATATATTTT
CDR3 protein: CSVETSRGNTIYF
J gene: TRBJ1-3
clone size: NA
D gene: NA
V gene: TRBV29-1

CDR3 DNA: TGTGCCACCTCCCCGGGGGGCACTAATGAAAAACTGTTTTTT
CDR3 protein: CATSPGGTNEKLFF
J gene: TRBJ1-4
clone size: few
D gene: NA
V gene: TRBV6-5

CDR3 DNA: TGTGCCAGCAGTGAATCCGGGACAGGGGGCAACGAGCAGTACTTC
CDR3 protein: CASSESGTGGNEQYF
J gene: TRBJ2-7
clone size: NA
D gene: TRBD1
V gene: TRBV9